Reported below is one T cell receptor beta chain. At one boundary the junction diverges from the germline segment, which might be a read error. Via MiXCR, TCRdb re-called the multiplex PCR reads, giving one row per CDR3 protein. The sample includes approximately 140,000 distinct CDR3 sequences, approximately 30% of them seen just once. Germline V gives CDR1 SGHTA, CDR2 FQGTGA. The CDR3 loop spans 15 amino acids. This entry belongs to a study of breast tumors, draining lymph nodes, adjacent tissues. Axillary draining lymph nodes of breast cancer patients supplied the node samples. The sample was axillary lymph node tissue. The chain combines TRBV7-3 with TRBJ2-2, with a tentative D call TRBD2 (5 bases). The clonotype comes from a female donor with breast cancer. Some clones in this sample may be carry-over from other donors' samples. The DNA of the CDR3 is TGTGCCAGCAGCTTCGCACACATGAACACCGGGGAGCTGTTTTTC. Its translation is CASSFAHMNTGELFF.